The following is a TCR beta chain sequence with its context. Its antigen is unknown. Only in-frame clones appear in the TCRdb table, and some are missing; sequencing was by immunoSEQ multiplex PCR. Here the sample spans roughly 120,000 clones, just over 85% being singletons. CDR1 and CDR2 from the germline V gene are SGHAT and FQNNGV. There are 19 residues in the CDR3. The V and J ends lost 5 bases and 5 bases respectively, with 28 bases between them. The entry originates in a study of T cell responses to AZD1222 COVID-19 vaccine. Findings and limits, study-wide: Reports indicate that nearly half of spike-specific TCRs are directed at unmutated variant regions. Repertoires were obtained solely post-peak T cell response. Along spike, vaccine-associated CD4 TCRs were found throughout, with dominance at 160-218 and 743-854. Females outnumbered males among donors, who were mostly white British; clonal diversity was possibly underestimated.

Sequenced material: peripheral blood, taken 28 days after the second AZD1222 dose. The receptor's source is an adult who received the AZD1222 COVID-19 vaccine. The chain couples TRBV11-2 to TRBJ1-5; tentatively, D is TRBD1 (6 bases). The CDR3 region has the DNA TGTGCCAGCAGCCCGAGGCGGGGGGTAATGGGGGCAATACATCAGCCCCAGCATTTT. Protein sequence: CASSPRRGVMGAIHQPQHF.